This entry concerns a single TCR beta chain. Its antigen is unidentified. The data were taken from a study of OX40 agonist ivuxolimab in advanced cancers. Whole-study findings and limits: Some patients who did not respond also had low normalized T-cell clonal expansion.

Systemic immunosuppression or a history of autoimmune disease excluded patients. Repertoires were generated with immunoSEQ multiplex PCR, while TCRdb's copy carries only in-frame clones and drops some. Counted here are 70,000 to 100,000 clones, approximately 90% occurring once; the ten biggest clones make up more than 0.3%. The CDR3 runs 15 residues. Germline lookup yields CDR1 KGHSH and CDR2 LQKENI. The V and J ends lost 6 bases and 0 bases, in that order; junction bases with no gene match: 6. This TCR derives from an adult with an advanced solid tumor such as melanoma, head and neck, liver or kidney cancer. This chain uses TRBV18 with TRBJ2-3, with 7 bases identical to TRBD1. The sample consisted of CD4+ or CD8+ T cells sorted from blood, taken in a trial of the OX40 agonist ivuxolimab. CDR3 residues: CASSGGQVSTDTQYF. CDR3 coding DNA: TGTGCCAGCTCCGGAGGACAGGTTAGCACAGATACGCAGTATTTT.